One sample yielded the 21 T cell receptor beta chains listed below, sequenced in a study of shared clonotypes between healthy human individuals. Sequenced by immunoSEQ multiplex PCR; TCRdb stores in-frame clones only, minus some. The repertoire includes a few million clones, 85% to 95% of them detected once, and about 0.41% sits in the top ten. The material sequenced was naive CD4+ T cells from PBMCs. Indicated subset: CD45RA+ positively selected. Receptors originate from a young man in good health. Some clones in this sample may be carry-over from other donors' samples.

This chain uses TRBV28 with TRBJ2-1; no clear D. V was pared by 0 bases and J by 0 bases, with 9 bases between. Germline-derived CDR1 and CDR2 are MDHEN and SYDVKM. This CDR3 has 16 residues. This CDR3 is CASSLWRLSSYNEQFF. CDR3 nucleotides: TGTGCCAGCAGTTTATGGCGGTTGAGCTCCTACAATGAGCAGTTCTTC.

With respect to this clone: The sample carries other DNA sequences with the same CDR3. The V call is TRBV27, the J call TRBJ1-5; TRBD1 is a possible D gene (5 bases). Germline-derived CDR1 and CDR2 are MNHEY and SMNVEV (reference sequence). V lost 3 bases, J lost 0 bases, and 6 bases lay in between. This CDR3 is built from 14 residues. The CDR3 DNA reads as TGTGCCAGCAGTTTTCAGGGTAGCAATCAGCCCCAGCATTTT. It translates to CASSFQGSNQPQHF.

This clone has only a few counts. The genes are TRBV7-9 and TRBJ1-1, with TRBD1 matching 7 bases. The germline gives CDR1 SEHNR, CDR2 FQNEAQ (reference sequence). The CDR3 is made up of 15 amino acids. V was clipped by 4 bases and J by 6 bases; unmatched bases: 11. CDR3 bases: TGTGCCAGCAGCTATCTTTCGAGGGGGCCTGCTGAAGCTTTCTTT. Translated, it gives CASSYLSRGPAEAFF.

This clone was recorded only once. This chain connects TRBV4-1 to TRBJ2-4; a possible D gene is TRBD1 (6 bases). CDR1 and CDR2 from the germline V gene are MGHRA and YSYEKL. V was shortened by 1 base and J by 5 bases, with 12 bases between the two germline ends. The CDR3 totals 15 residues. CDR3 sequence reads: CASSQGGRGENIQYF. DNA for the CDR3: TGCGCCAGCAGCCAAGGGGGCAGGGGCGAAAACATTCAGTACTTC.

The V call is TRBV2, the J call TRBJ2-2; a weak D match, TRBD1 (5 bases). Germline V gives CDR1 SNHLY, CDR2 FYNNEI. This CDR3 spans 14 amino acids. V was trimmed by 7 bases and J by 0 bases, leaving 9 bases between them. The CDR3 loop reads CASTSRANTGELFF. For the CDR3, the DNA is TGTGCCAGCACCAGCAGGGCGAACACCGGGGAGCTGTTTTTT.

To note about this clone: The same CDR3 arises from other DNA sequences in this sample as well. This chain connects TRBV5-1 to TRBJ2-3; 8 bases are shared with TRBD2. CDR3 size: 16 residues. Germline values: CDR1 SGHRS, CDR2 YFSETQ. V lost 0 bases to trimming and J lost 1 base; unmatched junction nucleotides: 4. CDR3 nucleotides: TGCGCCAGCAGCTTGGCCGGGCGGGAGGGCACAGATACGCAGTATTTT. Protein: CASSLAGREGTDTQYF.

The V gene is TRBV7-9, the J gene TRBJ2-3, with D unclear. V lost 5 bases, J lost 2 bases, and 8 bases lay in between. The CDR3 runs 13 residues. Germline CDR1 SEHNR, CDR2 FQNEAQ (reference sequence). The CDR3 loop reads CASSGLNTDTQYF. The CDR3 bases are TGTGCCAGCAGCGGTCTCAACACAGATACGCAGTATTTT.

V is TRBV7-2 and J is TRBJ2-1; D tentatively fits TRBD1 or TRBD2 (5 bases each). This CDR3 has 13 amino acids. In germline, CDR1 is SGHTA, CDR2 FQGNSA. V was shortened by 6 bases and J by 6 bases, with 12 bases between the two germline ends. The CDR3 DNA reads TGTGCCAGCAGGGCCGGGACCCTCAATGAGCAGTTCTTC. As protein: CASRAGTLNEQFF.

As for this clone: The identical CDR3 is also encoded by other nucleotide sequences in the sample. The J gene is TRBJ2-3, the V gene TRBV15; no reliable D call. The CDR3 totals 13 residues. Germline loops: CDR1 LNHNV, CDR2 YYDKDF (reference sequence). The V end was cut by 1 base, the J end by 0 bases, with 2 bases between. CDR3 sequence reads: CATSRGSTDTQYF. CDR3 sequence (DNA): TGTGCCACCAGCAGAGGGAGCACAGATACGCAGTATTTT. Full variable domain (remainder filled in from reference TRBV15 and TRBJ2-3): DAMVIQNPRYQVTQFGKPVTLSCSQTLNHNVMYWYQQKSSQAPKLLFHYYDKDFNNEADTPDNFQSRRPNTSFCFLDIRSPGLGDTAMYLCATSRGSTDTQYFGPGTRLTVL.

The rearrangement uses TRBV6-1 and TRBJ2-3; no definite D call. The germline V and J ends were trimmed by 0 bases and 3 bases, with 10 bases remaining between them. Germline CDR1 is MNHNS and CDR2 is SASEGT. This CDR3 has 15 residues. The CDR3 nucleotides are TGTGCCAGCAGTGAAGCGAATCGACAAACAGATACGCAGTATTTT. It codes for CASSEANRQTDTQYF.

The J gene is TRBJ1-3, the V gene TRBV5-1; a possible D gene is TRBD1 (6 bases). The CDR3 contains 15 residues. V was clipped by 4 bases and J by 0 bases, with 11 bases between them. Germline V lookup: CDR1 SGHRS, CDR2 YFSETQ. The CDR3 DNA reads as TGCGCCAGCAGCAGCCGGACAGCCTCTGGAAACACCATATATTTT. Encoded protein: CASSSRTASGNTIYF.

J is TRBJ2-7 and V is TRBV18; D assignment may be TRBD1 or TRBD2 (5 bases each). Germline CDR1 KGHSH, CDR2 LQKENI. This CDR3 spans 13 amino acids. The V gene lost 3 bases and the J gene lost 5 bases, with 11 bases spanning the gap. The CDR3 region is CASSPGLRDEQYF. The CDR3, as DNA: TGTGCCAGCTCACCCGGACTCAGGGACGAGCAGTACTTC.

The rearrangement joins TRBV10-1 to TRBJ2-2; D unresolved. V lost 6 bases and J lost 3, with 11 bases in between. The CDR3 spans 14 residues. Germline assignment: CDR1 WNHNN and CDR2 SYGVQD (reference sequence). The CDR3 sequence is CASSPVGYTGELFF. For the CDR3, the DNA is TGCGCCAGCAGCCCCGTCGGGTACACCGGGGAGCTGTTTTTT.

The chain uses TRBV7-2 and TRBJ2-2; TRBD1 might be the D (5 bases). CDR3 length: 13 residues. Germline values: CDR1 SGHTA, CDR2 FQGNSA. Between the trimmed V and J ends, which lost 0 bases and 7 bases, there was a span of 6 bases. CDR3 nucleotides: TGTGCCAGCAGCTTAGCCAGGGTCGGGGAGCTGTTTTTT. Translated: CASSLARVGELFF.

This rearrangement joins TRBV18 to TRBJ1-2; TRBD1 might be the D (5 bases). V shed 4 bases and J shed 2 bases, with 14 bases lying between them. CDR1 is KGHSH and CDR2 is LQKENI in the germline V gene. The CDR3 consists of 15 residues. The CDR3 DNA follows: TGTGCCAGCTCACTGGGTCTAGGGACCAACTATGGCTACACCTTC. It specifies CASSLGLGTNYGYTF.

The rearrangement links TRBV2 to TRBJ2-1, with D possibly matching TRBD1 (6 bases). CDR1 is SNHLY and CDR2 is FYNNEI in the germline V gene. V gave up 6 bases and J gave up 8 bases, with 8 bases separating them. CDR3 length: 11 amino acids. In DNA, the CDR3 is TGTGCCAGCAGACACAGGGATGAGCAGTTCTTC. Amino acids: CASRHRDEQFF. Full variable domain (missing parts from reference TRBV2 and TRBJ2-1): EPEVTQTPSHQVTQMGQEVILRCVPISNHLYFYWYRQILGQKVEFLVSFYNNEISEKSEIFDDQFSVERPDGSNFTLKIRSTKLEDSAMYFCASRHRDEQFFGPGTRLTVL.

With regard to this clone: The sample holds other DNA sequences that translate to the same CDR3. This chain joins TRBV7-2 and TRBJ2-1; D unclear. V was clipped by 5 bases and J by 0 bases, with 5 bases between them. Germline V gene data show CDR1 as SGHTA and CDR2 as FQGNSA. This CDR3 has 13 residues. CDR3 protein: CASSPGSYNEQFF. The CDR3 coding sequence is TGTGCCAGCAGCCCTGGCTCCTACAATGAGCAGTTCTTC.

The chain carries TRBV6-6 and TRBJ1-1; D ambiguous. CDR3 length equals 13 residues. In germline, CDR1 is MNHNY, CDR2 SVGAGI (reference sequence). V lost 2 bases to trimming and J lost 7 bases, with 11 bases between them. In DNA form, the CDR3 reads TGTGCCAGCAGTTACGGCGAGGGTTTTGAAGCTTTCTTT. This gives the protein CASSYGEGFEAFF.

The chain joins TRBV27 to TRBJ2-6; D remains unclear. The CDR3 is 16 amino acids. Deletions cut 3 bases from V and 4 bases from J, with 13 bases between. Germline lookup yields CDR1 MNHEY and CDR2 SMNVEV (reference sequence). In DNA form, the CDR3 reads TGTGCCAGCAGTTTGTATCATATGAGCGGGGCCAACGTCCTGACTTTC. As protein: CASSLYHMSGANVLTF.

The V gene is TRBV4-2, the J gene TRBJ1-5; perhaps TRBD1 as D (5 bases). Germline CDR1 reads LGHNA; CDR2 reads YNFKEQ. The CDR3 covers 16 residues. V lost 0 bases and J lost 11, with 20 bases in between. The CDR3 coding sequence is TGTGCCAGCAGCCAAGATTGGGGGAGGAGAGATCAAGCCCAGCATTTT. It codes for CASSQDWGRRDQAQHF.

Comments on this clone: Other nucleotide sequences from this sample produce the same CDR3. This chain uses TRBV4-2 with TRBJ2-7; maybe TRBD1 (5 bases). Looked up from germline, CDR1 is LGHNA and CDR2 is YNFKEQ. This CDR3 is built from 14 residues. V was shortened by 0 bases and J by 1 base, with 7 bases between the two germline ends. The CDR3 DNA reads as TGTGCCAGCAGCCAAGACAGGGTATCCTACGAGCAGTACTTC. It yields the protein CASSQDRVSYEQYF.